This TCR beta chain was sequenced during a study of T cells in women clearing cervical HPV infection. On the study more broadly: Controls were women whose single incident HPV16 infection cleared within 12 months without precancer or cancer. Case blood drawn at lesion detection; control blood after infection cleared. Case blood was drawn a median around 150 days after lesion detection.

TCRdb keeps only in-frame clones here, not all; method: immunoSEQ multiplex PCR. The sample data list tens of thousands of clones. This CDR3 region has 15 residues. V shed 4 bases and J 4 bases; nucleotides not matched to a gene: 5. Germline V gene sequence: CDR1 SGHRS, CDR2 YFSETQ. On this clone itself: The read ends 3 residues early relative to the CDR3; the germline J gene fills the gap.

This chain joins TRBV5-1 and TRBJ1-2; 12 bases line up with TRBD1. This sequence was found in a woman between 18 and 75 years old with a cervical HPV16 infection that either progressed to CIN3+ or cleared (not recorded which). The specimen was blood buffy coat. CDR3 residues: CASSAGQGAVYGYTF. The DNA read from the CDR3 is TGCGCCAGCAGCGCGGGACAGGGGGCCGTCTATGGC.